Sequencing of this TCR beta chain was carried out in a study of a mutant IDH1 vaccine in newly diagnosed glioma. About the research overall: The first vaccination came 4-6 weeks after radiotherapy alone, or with temozolomide cycles. Standard pretreatment was either radiotherapy, temozolomide, or, for most, radiochemotherapy with temozolomide.

Comment on this clone: Its antigen is not known.

The sample's time point: week 23, last vaccination. Topical imiquimod was applied with each vaccine dose, which held 300 ug of mutant IDH1 20-mer peptide. Data came from immunoSEQ multiplex PCR; TCRdb stores just in-frame clones and leaves some out. The sample has approximately 57,000 clones, about three quarters seen once. This TCR was sampled from a woman between 40 and 55 years old with glioma. Some clones in this sample may be carry-over from other donors' samples. Sequencing was performed on PBMCs, taken from a glioma patient whose treatment included an IDH1 peptide vaccine.

The CDR3 reads CSVEARGNTQYF. The CDR3 nucleotides are TGCAGCGTTGAGGCACGGGGTAATACGCAGTATTTT. This chain links TRBV29-1 with TRBJ2-3, with D possibly matching TRBD2 (5 bases). Germline V gene data show CDR1 as SQVTM and CDR2 as ANQGSEA. The CDR3 consists of 12 residues. Trimming cost V 3 bases and J 7 bases, with 11 bases left between them.